This TCR beta chain was sequenced during a study of vaccination and CD4 T cells after COVID-19. Treatment described: 10-day PBMC culture with coronavirus spike peptide pools or control peptides (ViraFEST assay). Expansion of antigen-specific T cells with peptide pools by ViraFEST preceded sequencing of TCRs. Wells contained 1.9 million or so PBMCs each, and these were cultured with about 9.1 IU/ml IL-2 and 9 to 10 ug/ml peptide pools. V lost 4 bases to trimming and J lost 5 bases; unmatched junction nucleotides: 5. This CDR3 comprises 14 residues. Germline-derived CDR1 and CDR2 are SGHTA and FQGNSA. Cultured CD4+ T cell DNA underwent sequencing with the Oncomine TCR Beta short-read assay. The genomic DNA was obtained from cultured CD4+ T cells by extraction with the QIAamp micro DNA kit. TCRdb called the PCR reads again in MiXCR, with one record for every CDR3 protein. Among 15,000 to 20,000 distinct CDR3 sequences listed, approximately 46% were seen once.

Details on this clonotype: What it binds is unknown.

General study points: Median SARS-CoV-2-reactive clonotypes rose from about 20 to 38, not significantly.

What was sequenced was CD4+ T cells from blood, cultured in vitro. V is TRBV7-2 and J is TRBJ1-1; 9 bases line up with TRBD1. The clonotype comes from a human donor who had recovered from COVID-19. The CDR3 sequence: CASSSQGARTEAFF. CDR3 nucleotide sequence: TGTGCCAGCAGCTCACAGGGGGCAAGGACTGAAGCTTTCTTT.